This record concerns one T cell receptor (beta chain) sequence. In blood CD8+ and CD4+ T cells, TCR beta underwent sequencing. Random hexamers served to reverse transcribe roughly 0.5 to 1 ug RNA. TCRdb independently ran MiXCR on the immunoSEQ multiplex PCR reads; one entry per CDR3 protein. The sample yields about 300,000 distinct CDR3 sequences, about 85% seen once. This record belongs to a study of CD8 T cells in Susac syndrome. Per the germline V gene, CDR1 is LGHDT and CDR2 is YNNKEL (reference sequence). The CDR3 extends over 13 amino acids. V shed 0 bases and J shed 8 bases, with 10 bases lying between them.

The sample taken for sequencing was CD8+ T cells from PBMCs. The chain joins TRBV3-1 to TRBJ1-2; maybe TRBD1 (5 bases). The sequence derives from a human donor with multiple sclerosis. In DNA form, the CDR3 reads TGTGCCAGCAGCCAAGATCCATCAGGGGGCTACACCTTC. This encodes CASSQDPSGGYTF.